A single sample is the source of the 17 T cell receptor beta chains below, sequenced in a study of blood T cell repertoires in COVID-19 (dated by TCRdb to about 2020). The library was obtained by the immunoSEQ multiplex PCR assay. The source is immuneACCESS, and TCRdb retained only in-frame sequences with V and J called. Part of the clones is not carried over; for the studies checked, unresolved V genes explain less than half of this, and the remainder is unexplained. The sample table shows more than 140,000 clones, and around 80% are seen once. 7.2% of the sample goes to the ten largest clones. The sample taken for sequencing was peripheral blood. These receptors were obtained from a woman aged 45 to 65 in a cohort sampled during active or convalescent COVID-19.

The rearrangement uses TRBV21-1 and TRBJ1-2. TRBV21-1 is a recognized pseudogene. This CDR3 has 12 amino acids. CDR3 loop: CASSPSSYGYTF. DNA for the CDR3: TGTGCCAGCAGCCCTAGCTCCTATGGCTACACCTTC.

A single count supports this clone. V is TRBV7-2 and J is TRBJ1-5; D is uncertain. CDR3 length equals 11 residues. Germline-derived CDR1 and CDR2 are SGHTA and FQGNSA. With 5 bases removed from V and 5 bases from J, the gap between germline ends came to 4 bases. In DNA form, the CDR3 reads TGTGCCAGCAGCCCTTATCAGCCCCAGCATTTT. Translating it yields CASSPYQPQHF.

DNA for the CDR3: TGTGCCAGCAGCTTAGTTGGACAGGGTAGCACAGATACGCAGTATTTT. It codes for CASSLVGQGSTDTQYF. The gene calls are TRBV7-8 and TRBJ2-3; 8 nucleotides align to TRBD1. Trimming took 1 base from V and 0 from J; bases not matched to a gene: 3. The CDR3 totals 16 residues. Germline lookup yields CDR1 SGHVS and CDR2 FQNEAQ.

This rearrangement joins TRBV5-1 to TRBJ2-2; D perhaps matches TRBD2 (5 bases). V dropped 3 bases and J dropped 3 bases, with 9 bases sitting between them. This CDR3 is 14 amino acids long. From germline, CDR1 is SGHRS and CDR2 YFSETQ. CDR3 in DNA: TGCGCCAGCAGCTGGAGGACGGACACCGGGGAGCTGTTTTTT. It is translated as CASSWRTDTGELFF.

The gene calls are TRBV7-9 and TRBJ1-1, with a possible D match to TRBD1 (5 bases). V lost 1 base and J lost 5, with 11 bases in between. Germline V gives CDR1 SEHNR, CDR2 FQNEAQ (reference sequence). This CDR3 contains 14 residues. The CDR3 sequence: CASSLGQSFTEAFF. CDR3 DNA: TGTGCCAGCAGCTTAGGACAGTCTTTTACTGAAGCTTTCTTT. Based on the CDR3 plus reference TRBV7-9 and TRBJ1-1, the full variable domain is DTGVSQNPRHKITKRGQNVTFRCDPISEHNRLYWYRQTLGQGPEFLTYFQNEAQLEKSRLLSDRFSAERPKGSFSTLEIQRTEQGDSAMYLCASSLGQSFTEAFFGQGTRLTVV.

The CDR3 reads CASSLAAGLAGRNEQFF. The CDR3 coding sequence is TGTGCCAGCAGCTTAGCGGCGGGACTAGCGGGGCGGAATGAGCAGTTCTTC. The genes are TRBV11-1 and TRBJ2-1, with 13 bases aligning to TRBD2. CDR1 and CDR2 (germline): SGHAT, FQDESV (reference sequence). The CDR3 runs to 17 residues. V shed 0 bases and J 7 bases; nucleotides not matched to a gene: 6.

This chain links TRBV27 with TRBJ1-2; unclear D gene. Looked up from germline, CDR1 is MNHEY and CDR2 is SMNVEV (reference sequence). V dropped 5 bases and J dropped 4 bases, with 11 bases sitting between them. The CDR3 covers 13 residues. This CDR3 reads CASSPRSLYGYTF. Here the CDR3 DNA reads TGTGCCAGCAGTCCGCGGAGTCTCTATGGCTACACCTTC.

DNA for the CDR3: TGCACCAGCAGCCAAGATTTGGGGGCCGGAGTCACCGGGGAGCTGTTTTTT. It codes for CTSSQDLGAGVTGELFF. The chain carries TRBV1 and TRBJ2-2; TRBD1 is taken as the D call from the table, unchecked against the DNA. TRBV1 is shown as a pseudogene. This CDR3 spans 17 amino acids.

The chain recombines TRBV10-3 with TRBJ1-1, with a weak D call TRBD1 (6 bases). CDR1 is ENHRY, CDR2 SYGVKD, per germline. Trimming stripped 4 bases from V and 5 bases from J, with 17 bases between. CDR3 length equals 15 residues. CDR3 sequence reads: CAISGNRDTGTEAFF. The CDR3 nucleotides read TGTGCCATCAGTGGTAACCGGGACACTGGAACTGAAGCTTTCTTT.

The chain recombines TRBV4-1 with TRBJ2-3; TRBD2 matches at 12 bases. Germline V gene data show CDR1 as MGHRA and CDR2 as YSYEKL. Unmatched junction bases numbered 11, after V lost 4 bases and J lost 9 bases. This CDR3 contains 16 residues. This CDR3 is CASSPLAGGRGGTQYF. The CDR3 DNA sequence: TGCGCCAGCAGCCCTCTAGCGGGGGGGCGAGGGGGAACGCAGTATTTT.

CDR3 loop: CASVGDREVQPQHF. In DNA, the CDR3 is TGTGCCAGCGTTGGGGACAGGGAAGTTCAGCCCCAGCATTTT. This sequence joins TRBV3-1 (or the pseudogene TRBV3-2) and TRBJ1-5; 9 bases align to TRBD1. The germline V gene encodes CDR1 LGHDT and CDR2 YNNKEL (reference sequence). V was pared by 8 bases and J by 6 bases, with 8 bases of the junction left unmatched. This CDR3 is built from 14 residues.

The chain carries TRBV12-3 or TRBV12-4 and TRBJ1-1; D gene uncertain. V was shortened by 6 bases and J by 5 bases, with 13 bases between the two germline ends. This CDR3 region has 13 residues. The CDR3 region is CASSYRGGTEAFF. CDR3 DNA: TGTGCCAGCAGCTACCGCGGAGGGACTGAAGCTTTCTTT.

The rearrangement joins TRBV5-1 to TRBJ1-4; TRBD1 matches 8 bases. The CDR3 covers 15 residues. The V segment lost 0 bases and the J segment 7 bases; nucleotides outside the gene matches: 5. CDR1 is SGHRS, CDR2 YFSETQ, per germline. CDR3 residues: CASSLGTGRSEKLFF. CDR3 DNA sequence: TGCGCCAGCAGCTTGGGGACAGGGAGGTCTGAAAAACTGTTTTTT.

The chain joins TRBV28 to TRBJ2-7; D perhaps matches TRBD2 (6 bases). This CDR3 is 12 amino acids long. The germline V and J ends were trimmed by 7 bases and 4 bases, with 11 bases remaining between them. Germline assignment: CDR1 MDHEN and CDR2 SYDVKM. CDR3 sequence reads: CASTAGFYEQYF. Written as DNA, the CDR3 is TGTGCCAGCACGGCGGGATTTTACGAGCAGTACTTC.

This clone has a count of ten or more. The rearrangement joins TRBV4-1 to TRBJ1-1, with D possibly being TRBD1 (6 bases). V lost 0 bases to trimming and J lost 0 bases, with 17 bases between them. CDR1 is MGHRA and CDR2 is YSYEKL in the germline V gene. CDR3 size: 18 residues. CDR3 region: CASSQDARRTAMNTEAFF. The CDR3 DNA is TGCGCCAGCAGCCAAGATGCCCGCCGGACAGCTATGAACACTGAAGCTTTCTTT.

The V and J genes are TRBV19 and TRBJ2-5; possible D gene TRBD1, 7 bases. This CDR3 contains 14 residues. Germline assignment: CDR1 LNHDA and CDR2 SQIVND (reference sequence). V lost 7 bases and J 5 bases, leaving 17 bases between the germline ends. CDR3 amino acids: CASNPSRGAETQYF. The CDR3 DNA reads as TGTGCCAGTAACCCTAGCAGGGGGGCCGAGACCCAGTACTTC.

This clone is a singleton in its sample. This chain joins TRBV2 and TRBJ1-5, with D tentatively TRBD1 (6 bases). The ends were cut back, 7 bases at V and 2 bases at J, with 12 bases in the middle. The length of the CDR3 is 14 residues. Germline V gene lookup returns CDR1 SNHLY and CDR2 FYNNEI. CDR3: CASNYRQGNQPQHF. CDR3 nucleotides: TGTGCCAGCAATTACCGACAGGGCAATCAGCCCCAGCATTTT.